These 27 T cell receptor beta chains share one sample of origin, sequenced in a study of blood T cells in healthy people across ages. Primers used in a second PCR of roughly 7 to 12 cycles were a sample-barcoded 5' primer and a J-beta primer mix. One entry per CDR3 protein results from TCRdb running MiXCR on the 5' RACE reads. The sample consists of hundreds of thousands of distinct CDR3 sequences, roughly 50% of them appearing once. The sequencing sample was made of blood. These receptors all stem from a man aged 30 to 45 in good health.

This clonotype has only one observation. This chain links TRBV20-1 with TRBJ1-4; 7 bases fit TRBD1. The CDR3 is 14 residues long. J was trimmed by 5 bases and V by 5 bases; bases with no gene match: 8. CDR1 and CDR2 (germline): DFQATT, SNEGSKA (reference sequence). CDR3 residues: CSAGRTGTNEKLFF. The CDR3 DNA sequence: TGCAGTGCTGGAAGGACAGGAACGAATGAAAAACTGTTTTTT.

The J gene is TRBJ2-5, the V gene TRBV30; D possibly corresponds to TRBD2 (6 bases). Trimming left V 3 bases short and J 3 bases short, with 20 bases between. Germline V gene lookup returns CDR1 GTSNPN and CDR2 SVGIG (reference sequence). There are 16 residues in the CDR3. In DNA, the CDR3 is TGTGCCTGGAGGGGAGGAGCGACCAAGGGAAAAGAGACCCAGTACTTC. This translates into CAWRGGATKGKETQYF.

The chain links TRBV20-1 to TRBJ2-4; TRBD2 aligns across 7 bases. The J call may not be correct, given that the DNA end is closer to TRBJ2-7. Per germline, CDR1 DFQATT and CDR2 SNEGSKA (reference sequence). CDR3 length: 15 amino acids. The CDR3 bases are TGCAGTGCTAGAGCACGAGGGAGGGCCGTCCACGAGCAGTACTTC. Translation gives CSARARGRAVHEQYF.

A single count supports this clonotype. The gene calls are TRBV3-1 and TRBJ2-6; D is tentatively TRBD1 or TRBD2 (5 bases each). Trimming shortened V by 3 bases and J by 0 bases, and 12 bases separated the two germline ends. Germline V lookup: CDR1 LGHDT, CDR2 YNNKEL (reference sequence). The CDR3 loop spans 17 amino acids. CDR3 nucleotide sequence: TGTGCCAGCAGCCACGGGACGGGAACCTCTGGGGCCAACGTCCTGACTTTC. Protein: CASSHGTGTSGANVLTF.

The V and J genes are TRBV9 and TRBJ2-5; D remains unclear. V gave up 3 bases and J gave up 2 bases, with 11 bases separating them. This CDR3 comprises 14 residues. Per germline, CDR1 SGDLS and CDR2 YYNGEE. The CDR3 protein is CASSASRYQETQYF. The CDR3 DNA follows: TGTGCCAGCAGCGCCAGTCGCTATCAAGAGACCCAGTACTTC.

This clonotype was detected a few times. At one end, the junction sequence differs from germline, possibly due to a read error. The chain couples TRBV7-9 to TRBJ2-5; 7 bases are a match to TRBD1. The end of the DNA is better explained by TRBJ2-7, so the J call may be wrong. Germline V CDR1 and CDR2: SEHNR, FQNEAQ (reference sequence). The CDR3 runs 14 residues. CDR3 region: CASSLMGQTYEQYF. The CDR3 DNA reads TGTGCTAGCAGCTTAATGGGACAGACCTACGAGCAGTACTTC.

This clonotype has more than one count but fewer than ten. V gene TRBV5-6 combines with J gene TRBJ2-1; D is possibly TRBD1 (6 bases). This CDR3 comprises 13 residues. Trimming stripped 4 bases from V and 6 bases from J, with 11 bases between. In germline, CDR1 is SGHDT, CDR2 YYEEEE. CDR3 DNA sequence: TGTGCCAGCAGCGTGGCAGGGGTCAATGAGCAGTTCTTC. This gives the protein CASSVAGVNEQFF.

The gene calls are TRBV20-1 and TRBJ2-4; perhaps D is TRBD1 or TRBD2 (5 bases each). Germline V gene sequence: CDR1 DFQATT, CDR2 SNEGSKA (reference sequence). V dropped 0 bases and J dropped 2 bases, with 11 bases sitting between them. This CDR3 has 15 amino acids. This CDR3 reads CSARDSGGPKNIQYF. The CDR3 DNA reads as TGCAGTGCTAGAGATAGTGGGGGTCCCAAAAACATTCAGTACTTC.

The chain couples TRBV4-1 to TRBJ2-4; D is uncertain. With the DNA end fitting TRBJ2-7 better, the J assignment may be wrong. This CDR3 is 14 amino acids long. From germline, CDR1 is MGHRA and CDR2 YSYEKL. The CDR3, as DNA: TGCGCCAGCAGCCAAGTACCGGTATCCTACGAGCAGTACTTC. The encoded protein is CASSQVPVSYEQYF.

V gene TRBV6-6 combines with J gene TRBJ1-5; D is unclear. Germline loops: CDR1 MNHNY, CDR2 SVGAGI (reference sequence). The CDR3 is made up of 15 amino acids. V was pared by 0 bases and J by 5 bases, with 11 bases between. This chain's CDR3 is CASSYSRTSDQPQHF. The CDR3 DNA reads TGTGCCAGCAGTTACTCTCGGACCTCGGATCAGCCCCAGCATTTT.

The chain is built from TRBV5-1 and TRBJ2-4, with 9 positions matching TRBD1. The end of the DNA fits TRBJ2-7 better, so the J call may be wrong. The CDR3 runs 17 residues. Looked up from germline, CDR1 is SGHRS and CDR2 is YFSETQ. This CDR3 is CASSFPVGQGKRYEQYF. DNA of the CDR3: TGCGCCAGCAGCTTTCCCGTCGGACAGGGGAAGAGGTACGAGCAGTACTTC.

The sample holds one count of this clonotype. The rearrangement uses TRBV7-9 and TRBJ2-1; D is ambiguous. Per the germline V gene, CDR1 is SEHNR and CDR2 is FQNEAQ (reference sequence). V was trimmed by 5 bases and J by 3 bases, leaving 14 bases between them. CDR3 length equals 15 residues. The CDR3 DNA sequence: TGTGCCAGCAGCCCTGGGCGCGGCTACTACAATGAGCAGTTCTTC. It translates to CASSPGRGYYNEQFF.

This clonotype has only a few counts. This rearrangement joins TRBV7-2 to TRBJ2-5; possibly TRBD2 for D (5 bases). V was shortened by 3 bases and J by 1 base, with 12 bases between the two germline ends. This CDR3 is built from 15 residues. The V gene's germline CDR1 is SGHTA and CDR2 FQGNSA. Written as DNA, the CDR3 is TGTGCCAGCAGCTTTGGGGTCGGGGTCCAAGAGACCCAGTACTTC. Its translation: CASSFGVGVQETQYF. The full variable domain, completed using reference TRBV7-2 and TRBJ2-5, is GAGVSQSPSNKVTEKGKDVELRCDPISGHTALYWYRQSLGQGLEFLIYFQGNSAPDKSGLPSDRFSAERTGGSVSTLTIQRTQQEDSAVYLCASSFGVGVQETQYFGPGTRLLVL.

This clonotype was observed a few times. This rearrangement joins TRBV6-5 to TRBJ2-5, with 9 bases matching TRBD2. The CDR3 runs 15 residues. Per germline, CDR1 MNHEY and CDR2 SVGAGI. The V gene end was trimmed by 5 bases and the J gene end by 5 bases; junction bases not matched to a gene: 9. The CDR3 DNA is TGTGCCAGCAGTGAGGCCGGGACTAGCTTCGAGACCCAGTACTTC. It codes for CASSEAGTSFETQYF.

This chain connects TRBV10-3 to TRBJ2-7; 10 bases are shared with TRBD1. The CDR3 loop spans 13 amino acids. Trimming cost V 6 bases and J 4 bases; bases outside gene matches: 3. Germline-derived CDR1 and CDR2 are ENHRY and SYGVKD. CDR3 DNA: TGTGCCATCAGGGGGACAGGGGTTTACGAGCAGTACTTC. Translation gives CAIRGTGVYEQYF.

This clonotype was seen repeatedly, ten times or more. V usage is TRBV7-2 and J usage is TRBJ1-2; D is uncertain. Trimming pared 2 bases from V and 5 bases from J, leaving 15 bases between. The CDR3 is 15 amino acids. Germline loops: CDR1 SGHTA, CDR2 FQGNSA. In DNA form, the CDR3 reads TGTGCCAGCAGCTTAAGAGGGCGGGGTGGATATGGCTACACCTTC. It translates to CASSLRGRGGYGYTF.

As DNA, the CDR3 is TGTGCCAGCACCCTGGTTGACACCGCCACAGATACGCAGTATTTT. Amino acid sequence: CASTLVDTATDTQYF. The chain recombines TRBV5-5 with TRBJ2-3; D remains unclear. This CDR3 contains 15 residues. Germline values: CDR1 SGHKS, CDR2 YYEKEE (reference sequence). The V and J ends lost 6 bases and 2 bases respectively, with 16 bases between them. The variable domain in full, with the rest retrieved from reference TRBV5-5 and TRBJ2-3, is DAGVTQSPTHLIKTRGQQVTLRCSPISGHKSVSWYQQVLGQGPQFIFQYYEKEERGRGNFPDRFSARQFPNYSSELNVNALLLGDSALYLCASTLVDTATDTQYFGPGTRLTVL.

V usage is TRBV7-2 and J usage is TRBJ2-3, with D hard to call. Trimming took 2 bases from V and 2 from J, leaving 11 bases between them. This CDR3 region has 15 residues. Germline values: CDR1 SGHTA, CDR2 FQGNSA. CDR3 sequence reads: CASSLLRADTDTQYF. As DNA, the CDR3 is TGTGCCAGCAGCTTATTGAGAGCTGACACAGATACGCAGTATTTT.

As to this clonotype: One end of the junction varies from germline; a read error may be responsible. The CDR3 reads CVSSRTTSAGQETQYF. The CDR3 DNA follows: TGTGTCAGTAGTAGGACGACTAGCGCTGGGCAAGAGACCCAGTACTTC. The rearrangement links TRBV19 to TRBJ2-5, with 8 positions matching TRBD2. Germline V gives CDR1 LNHDA, CDR2 SQIVND (reference sequence). The CDR3 runs to 16 residues.

The chain joins TRBV7-9 to TRBJ2-7, with a weak D call TRBD1 (6 bases). CDR1 is SEHNR, CDR2 FQNEAQ, per germline (reference sequence). This CDR3 is 13 amino acids long. Trimming cost V 8 bases and J 2 bases, with 13 bases left between them. This CDR3 reads CASQQGTTYEQYF. The CDR3 nucleotides are TGTGCCAGCCAGCAGGGGACGACCTACGAGCAGTACTTC.

This clonotype was observed a few times. The rearrangement links TRBV20-1 to TRBJ2-7; 7 bases fit TRBD2. CDR1 DFQATT and CDR2 SNEGSKA come from the germline V gene (reference sequence). The CDR3 is 15 residues long. V lost 4 bases, J lost 7 bases, and 16 bases stayed unmatched. The CDR3 region has the DNA TGCAGTGCTATCGTGGGCGGGAGAGGTCTAGGAGAGCAGTACTTC. It is translated as CSAIVGGRGLGEQYF.

The count of this clonotype is one. The rearrangement joins TRBV7-8 to TRBJ2-1, with TRBD2 matching over 7 bases. Germline loops: CDR1 SGHVS, CDR2 FQNEAQ. The CDR3 has 15 residues. The junction had 5 bases not matched to a gene; V was cut back by 5 bases and J by 1 base. The DNA of the CDR3 is TGTGCCAGCAGCCGGCGGGGGTTATCCTACAATGAGCAGTTCTTC. This codes for CASSRRGLSYNEQFF. Combining the CDR3 with reference TRBV7-8 and TRBJ2-1 gives the whole variable domain GAGVSQSPRYKVAKRGQDVALRCDPISGHVSLFWYQQALGQGPEFLTYFQNEAQLDKSGLPSDRFFAERPEGSVSTLKIQRTQQEDSAVYLCASSRRGLSYNEQFFGPGTRLTVL.

The table lists this clonotype with a few counts. The chain is built from TRBV10-2 and TRBJ2-7; unclear D gene. The CDR3 is 15 amino acids. V was trimmed by 3 bases and J by 1 base, leaving 13 bases between them. The germline V gene has CDR1 WSHSY and CDR2 SAAADI. The CDR3 DNA is TGCGCCAGCAGTGATGTCGGCAGCCTTTCCTACGAGCAGTACTTC. It codes for CASSDVGSLSYEQYF.

CDR3 amino acids: CASAGRSSYEQYF. DNA of the CDR3: TGTGCCAGCGCGGGGAGAAGCTCCTACGAGCAGTACTTC. The chain carries TRBV6-6 and TRBJ2-7, with a weak D call TRBD2 (6 bases). The CDR3 is 13 residues long. Germline V gives CDR1 MNHNY, CDR2 SVGAGI (reference sequence). V was clipped by 8 bases and J by 0 bases, with 11 bases between them.

This chain joins TRBV27 and TRBJ1-2, with a weak D call TRBD1 (6 bases). Looked up from germline, CDR1 is MNHEY and CDR2 is SMNVEV (reference sequence). With 4 bases removed from V and 4 bases from J, the gap between germline ends came to 16 bases. CDR3 length: 15 residues. CDR3 in DNA: TGTGCCAGCAGTTCGAACGGACAGCCGATCTATGGCTACACCTTC. Its protein is CASSSNGQPIYGYTF.

This clonotype turned up a few times. J is TRBJ2-1 and V is TRBV9; D is uncertain. Trimming cost V 3 bases and J 5 bases, with 12 bases left between them. Germline CDR1 and CDR2: SGDLS and YYNGEE. The CDR3 contains 14 residues. The chain's CDR3 is CASSEPRLDNEQFF. CDR3 DNA: TGTGCCAGCAGCGAGCCCCGCCTAGACAATGAGCAGTTCTTC.

The rearrangement joins TRBV2 to TRBJ1-4; D is possibly TRBD1 (6 bases). Germline V lookup: CDR1 SNHLY, CDR2 FYNNEI. The V and J ends lost 6 bases and 0 bases respectively, with 14 bases between them. This CDR3 is built from 16 residues. DNA for the CDR3: TGTGCCAGCAGACAACAGGGAAGTTCAACTAATGAAAAACTGTTTTTT. Residues: CASRQQGSSTNEKLFF.